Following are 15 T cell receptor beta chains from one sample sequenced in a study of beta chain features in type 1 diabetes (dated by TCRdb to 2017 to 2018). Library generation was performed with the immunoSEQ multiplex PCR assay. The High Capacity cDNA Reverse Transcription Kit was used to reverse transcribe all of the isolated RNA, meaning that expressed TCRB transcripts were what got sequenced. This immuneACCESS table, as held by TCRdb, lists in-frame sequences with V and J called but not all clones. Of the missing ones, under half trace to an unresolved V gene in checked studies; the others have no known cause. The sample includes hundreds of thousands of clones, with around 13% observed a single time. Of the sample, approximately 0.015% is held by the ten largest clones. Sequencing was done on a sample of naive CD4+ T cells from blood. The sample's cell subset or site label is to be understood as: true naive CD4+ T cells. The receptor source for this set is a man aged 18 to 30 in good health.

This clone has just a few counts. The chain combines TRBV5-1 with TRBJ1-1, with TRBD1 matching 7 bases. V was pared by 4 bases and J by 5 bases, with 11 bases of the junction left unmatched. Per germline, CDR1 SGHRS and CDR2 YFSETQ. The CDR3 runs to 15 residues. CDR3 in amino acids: CASSVDREVGTEAFF. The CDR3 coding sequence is TGCGCCAGCAGCGTCGACAGGGAGGTAGGAACTGAAGCTTTCTTT.

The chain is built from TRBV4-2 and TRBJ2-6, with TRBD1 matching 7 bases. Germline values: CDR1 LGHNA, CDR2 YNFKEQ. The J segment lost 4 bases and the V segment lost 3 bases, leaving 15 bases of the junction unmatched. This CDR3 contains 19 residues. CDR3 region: CASSQVVTGSSRGANVLTF. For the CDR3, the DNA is TGTGCCAGCAGCCAGGTCGTGACAGGGTCCTCGAGGGGGGCCAACGTCCTGACTTTC.

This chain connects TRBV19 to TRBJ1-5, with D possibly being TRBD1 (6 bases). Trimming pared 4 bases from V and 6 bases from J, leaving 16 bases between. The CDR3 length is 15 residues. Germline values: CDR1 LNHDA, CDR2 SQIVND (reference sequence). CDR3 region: CASSRYRDHSQPQHF. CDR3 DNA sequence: TGTGCCAGTAGTAGGTACAGGGATCATAGTCAGCCCCAGCATTTT.

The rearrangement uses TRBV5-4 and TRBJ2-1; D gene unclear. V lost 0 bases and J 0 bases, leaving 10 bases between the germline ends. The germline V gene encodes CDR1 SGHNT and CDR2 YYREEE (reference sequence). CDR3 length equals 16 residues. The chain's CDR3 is CASSLVAGSSYNEQFF. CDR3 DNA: TGTGCCAGCAGCTTGGTGGCAGGCAGCTCCTACAATGAGCAGTTCTTC.

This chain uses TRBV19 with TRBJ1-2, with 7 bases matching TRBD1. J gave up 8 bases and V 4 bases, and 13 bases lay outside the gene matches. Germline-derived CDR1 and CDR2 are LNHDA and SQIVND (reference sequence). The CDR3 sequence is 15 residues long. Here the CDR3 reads CASSTAGTASRGYTF. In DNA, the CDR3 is TGTGCCAGTAGTACTGCGGGGACAGCTTCTAGGGGCTACACCTTC.

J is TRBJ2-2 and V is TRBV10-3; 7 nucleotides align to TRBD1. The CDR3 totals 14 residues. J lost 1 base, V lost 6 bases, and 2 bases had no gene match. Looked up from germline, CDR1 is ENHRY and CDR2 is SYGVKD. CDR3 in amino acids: CAISRDRNTGELFF. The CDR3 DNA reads TGTGCCATCAGCAGGGACAGGAACACCGGGGAGCTGTTTTTT.

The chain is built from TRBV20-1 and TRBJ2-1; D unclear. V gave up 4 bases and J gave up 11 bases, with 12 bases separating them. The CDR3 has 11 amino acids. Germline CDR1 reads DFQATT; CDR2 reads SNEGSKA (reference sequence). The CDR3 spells CSANPVRKQFF. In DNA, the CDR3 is TGCAGTGCTAACCCCGTGCGTAAGCAGTTCTTC.

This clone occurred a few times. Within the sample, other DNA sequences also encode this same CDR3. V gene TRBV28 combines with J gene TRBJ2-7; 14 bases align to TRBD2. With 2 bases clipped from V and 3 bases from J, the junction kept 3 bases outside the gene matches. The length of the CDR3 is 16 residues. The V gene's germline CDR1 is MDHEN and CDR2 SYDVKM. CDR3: CASSLLGTSGSYEQYF. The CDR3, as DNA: TGTGCCAGCAGTTTACTCGGGACTAGCGGGAGCTACGAGCAGTACTTC.

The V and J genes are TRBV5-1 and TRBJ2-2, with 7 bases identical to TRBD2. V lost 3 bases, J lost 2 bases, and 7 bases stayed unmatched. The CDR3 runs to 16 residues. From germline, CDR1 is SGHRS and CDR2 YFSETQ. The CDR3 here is CASSSPERGNTGELFF. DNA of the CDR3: TGCGCCAGCAGCTCACCCGAGCGGGGAAACACCGGGGAGCTGTTTTTT.

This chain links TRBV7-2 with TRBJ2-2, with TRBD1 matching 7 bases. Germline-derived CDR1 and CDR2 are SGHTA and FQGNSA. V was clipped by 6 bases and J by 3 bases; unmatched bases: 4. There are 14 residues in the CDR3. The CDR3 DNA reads TGTGCCAGCAGTCCAGGGGGTTACACCGGGGAGCTGTTTTTT. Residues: CASSPGGYTGELFF.

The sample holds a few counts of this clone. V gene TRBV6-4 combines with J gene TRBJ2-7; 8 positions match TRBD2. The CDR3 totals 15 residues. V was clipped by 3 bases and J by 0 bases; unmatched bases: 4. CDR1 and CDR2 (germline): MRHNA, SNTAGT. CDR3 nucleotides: TGTGCCAGCAGTGAACTAGCGGTAAGCTCCTACGAGCAGTACTTC. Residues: CASSELAVSSYEQYF.

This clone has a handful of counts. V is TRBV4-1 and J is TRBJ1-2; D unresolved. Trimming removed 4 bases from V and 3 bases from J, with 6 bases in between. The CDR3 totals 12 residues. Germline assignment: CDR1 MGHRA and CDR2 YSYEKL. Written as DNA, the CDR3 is TGCGCCAGCAGCCGCCGGGACTATGGCTACACCTTC. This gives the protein CASSRRDYGYTF.

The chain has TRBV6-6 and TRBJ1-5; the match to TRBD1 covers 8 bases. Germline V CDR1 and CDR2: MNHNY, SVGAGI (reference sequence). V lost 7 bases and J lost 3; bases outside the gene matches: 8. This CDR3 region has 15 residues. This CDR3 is CASTDSDRVNQPQHF. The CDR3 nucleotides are TGTGCCAGCACCGATTCGGACAGGGTCAATCAGCCCCAGCATTTT.

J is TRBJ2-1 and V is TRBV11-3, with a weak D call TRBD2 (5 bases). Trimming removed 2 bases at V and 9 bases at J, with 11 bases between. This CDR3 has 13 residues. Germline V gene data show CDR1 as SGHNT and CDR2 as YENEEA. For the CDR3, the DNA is TGTGCCAGCAGCTTAAAGGACTGGGGTGAGCAGTTCTTC. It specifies CASSLKDWGEQFF.

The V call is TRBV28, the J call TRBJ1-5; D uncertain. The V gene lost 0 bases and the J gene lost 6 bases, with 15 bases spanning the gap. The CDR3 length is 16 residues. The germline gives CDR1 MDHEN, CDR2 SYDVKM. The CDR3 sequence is CASSLWRLPLSQPQHF. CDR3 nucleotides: TGTGCCAGCAGTTTATGGCGCCTGCCGTTGAGTCAGCCCCAGCATTTT. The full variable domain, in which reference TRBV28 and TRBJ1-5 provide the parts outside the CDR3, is DVKVTQSSRYLVKRTGEKVFLECVQDMDHENMFWYRQDPGLGLRLIYFSYDVKMKEKGDIPEGYSVSREKKERFSLILESASTNQTSMYLCASSLWRLPLSQPQHFGDGTRLSIL.